The clone carrying this TCR beta chain occurred a few times. Its target is unknown. Per germline, CDR1 MGHDK and CDR2 SYGVNS. CDR3 size: 15 residues. Trimming stripped 4 bases from V and 1 base from J, with 8 bases between. The data are from a study of T cells after yellow fever vaccination. Study-level background: Preparation of the low-cell-number fractions used SMART-Seq v4 Ultra Low Input.

Study outcomes and limitations: A weaker but faster secondary response was observed, peaking on day 5 versus 15.

They built TCR cDNA with 5'RACE template switching, a step that put in a universal primer site and UMIs. TCRdb re-derived calls from the 5' RACE reads in MiXCR, one entry per CDR3 protein. Here the sample spans approximately 90,000 distinct CDR3 sequences, under 7% being singletons. Sequencing was performed on CD8+ T cells sorted from PBMCs, taken 10 days after the yellow fever booster vaccination. The chain has TRBV25-1 and TRBJ2-6; D perhaps matches TRBD1 (6 bases). This receptor was taken from a man between 18 and 29 years old who received the YFV17D yellow fever vaccine. The DNA for the CDR3 is TGTGCCAGCAGTGGACAGGTATCTGGGGCCAACGTCCTGACTTTC. It yields the protein CASSGQVSGANVLTF.